The 12 T cell receptor beta chains below come from one sample, sequenced in a study of vaccination and CD4 T cells after COVID-19. Specified treatment: 10-day PBMC culture with coronavirus spike peptide pools or control peptides (ViraFEST assay). For these receptors, no antigen is known. Cultured CD4+ T-cell DNA underwent Oncomine TCR Beta short-read sequencing. TCRdb re-analysed the PCR reads in MiXCR, keeping a single row per CDR3 protein. The table includes more than 8,000 distinct CDR3 sequences, 65% to 80% detected once. The sequenced sample was CD4+ T cells from blood, cultured in vitro. The origin of the receptors is a human donor who had recovered from COVID-19.

This chain joins TRBV19 and TRBJ1-5; D is ambiguous. Germline assignment: CDR1 LNHDA and CDR2 SQIVND (reference sequence). The CDR3 runs to 14 residues. Trimming left V 1 base short and J 4 bases short, with 8 bases between. This chain's CDR3 is CASSIGGVNQPQHF. In nucleotides, the CDR3 is TGTGCCAGTAGTATAGGGGGAGTGAATCAGCCCCAGCATTTT.

The chain has TRBV19 and TRBJ2-1; the match to TRBD2 covers 15 bases. CDR3 length: 14 residues. J lost 9 bases, V lost 7 bases, and 4 bases had no gene match. Germline assignment: CDR1 LNHDA and CDR2 SQIVND (reference sequence). The CDR3 DNA reads as TGTGCCAGTACCAGGACTAGCGGGAGGGGTGAGCAGTTCTTC. This gives the protein CASTRTSGRGEQFF.

This chain connects TRBV5-4 to TRBJ1-5; D is ambiguous. V was trimmed by 4 bases and J by 5 bases, leaving 10 bases between them. The CDR3 runs 13 residues. Per germline, CDR1 SGHNT and CDR2 YYREEE (reference sequence). The CDR3 spells CASSRGRDQPQHF. CDR3 nucleotide sequence: TGTGCCAGCAGCCGAGGGAGGGATCAGCCCCAGCATTTT.

The V gene is TRBV7-2, the J gene TRBJ2-4; perhaps TRBD1 as D (6 bases). Germline lookup yields CDR1 SGHTA and CDR2 FQGNSA. CDR3 size: 17 residues. Between the trimmed V and J ends, which lost 1 base and 0 bases, there was a span of 13 bases. CDR3 DNA sequence: TGTGCCAGCAGCTTAGTCAGGGGCATACTAGCCAAAAACATTCAGTACTTC. Residues: CASSLVRGILAKNIQYF. The variable domain in full, with the rest retrieved from reference TRBV7-2 and TRBJ2-4, is GAGVSQSPSNKVTEKGKDVELRCDPISGHTALYWYRQSLGQGLEFLIYFQGNSAPDKSGLPSDRFSAERTGGSVSTLTIQRTQQEDSAVYLCASSLVRGILAKNIQYFGAGTRLSVL.

The chain combines TRBV28 with TRBJ2-3; D not certain. Between the trimmed V and J ends, which lost 4 bases and 2 bases, there was a span of 19 bases. The CDR3 runs to 17 residues. CDR1 is MDHEN, CDR2 SYDVKM, per germline. The CDR3 region is CASSSPLRTPFTDTQYF. Here the CDR3 DNA reads TGTGCCAGCAGTTCCCCCCTGCGCACGCCTTTCACAGATACGCAGTATTTT.

The CDR3 here is CASSLRYGELFF. CDR3 DNA sequence: TGTGCCAGTAGTCTACGCTACGGGGAGCTGTTTTTT. The chain has TRBV19 and TRBJ2-2; D gene ambiguous. This CDR3 has 12 amino acids. Per the germline V gene, CDR1 is LNHDA and CDR2 is SQIVND (reference sequence). The V end was cut by 5 bases, the J end by 7 bases, with 8 bases between.

V usage is TRBV7-9 and J usage is TRBJ1-5; D gene uncertain. Per the germline V gene, CDR1 is SEHNR and CDR2 is FQNEAQ (reference sequence). This CDR3 is 11 amino acids long. Trimming stripped 9 bases from V and 5 bases from J, with 8 bases between. The CDR3 bases are TGTGCCAGGCATTACTATCAGCCCCAGCATTTT. It translates to CARHYYQPQHF.

The V and J genes are TRBV20-1 and TRBJ1-1; D remains unclear. The CDR3 spans 13 residues. Germline V CDR1 and CDR2: DFQATT, SNEGSKA (reference sequence). V gave up 7 bases and J gave up 0 bases, with 12 bases separating them. The CDR3 spells CSGKGGLNTEAFF. In DNA, the CDR3 is TGCAGTGGCAAGGGAGGGTTGAACACTGAAGCTTTCTTT.

V is TRBV25-1 and J is TRBJ1-1, with D maybe TRBD1 (6 bases). The CDR3 has 14 residues. Trimming shortened V by 6 bases and J by 1 base, and 12 bases separated the two germline ends. Per the germline V gene, CDR1 is MGHDK and CDR2 is SYGVNS. CDR3 sequence (DNA): TGTGCCAGCAGGGGGGCCCACAGGAACACTGAAGCTTTCTTT. It yields the protein CASRGAHRNTEAFF.

V gene TRBV27 combines with J gene TRBJ1-2; maybe TRBD1 (6 bases). The CDR3 spans 14 residues. V was pared by 6 bases and J by 4 bases, with 15 bases between. Germline CDR1 and CDR2: MNHEY and SMNVEV (reference sequence). The CDR3 loop reads CASSLHGQSYGYTF. In DNA form, the CDR3 reads TGTGCCAGCAGCCTCCACGGACAGAGCTATGGCTACACCTTC.

The chain recombines TRBV10-3 with TRBJ2-7; no firm D call. CDR1 ENHRY and CDR2 SYGVKD come from the germline V gene. The CDR3 runs to 13 residues. V gave up 4 bases and J gave up 4 bases, with 11 bases separating them. CDR3 residues: CAISVRVGYEQYF. CDR3 in DNA: TGTGCCATCAGTGTACGGGTAGGGTACGAGCAGTACTTC.

This clonotype came up a few times. This chain uses TRBV7-9 with TRBJ2-5; 9 bases match TRBD1. Germline V gene sequence: CDR1 SEHNR, CDR2 FQNEAQ (reference sequence). V was pared by 4 bases and J by 5 bases, with 8 bases of the junction left unmatched. The CDR3 is 15 residues long. The CDR3 nucleotides are TGTGCCAGCAGCTGGGGACAGGGTGGGGATGAGACCCAGTACTTC. It yields the protein CASSWGQGGDETQYF.